The 11 T cell receptor beta chains below all came from one sample that was sequenced in a study of blood T cell repertoires in COVID-19. Clones were sequenced by immunoSEQ multiplex PCR, and TCRdb holds only the in-frame ones, with some missing. The table has about 170,000 clones, about 85% seen once. The sequenced sample was peripheral blood. The receptors were gathered from a man aged 60 to 69 who had recovered from COVID-19.

V usage is TRBV5-1 and J usage is TRBJ1-1; D is unresolved. This CDR3 has 14 residues. Trimming left V 6 bases short and J 0 bases short, with 12 bases between. Per the germline V gene, CDR1 is SGHRS and CDR2 is YFSETQ. The CDR3 region has the DNA TGCGCCAGCAACAACGGACTGATGAACACTGAAGCTTTCTTT. Translation gives CASNNGLMNTEAFF.

This clone has a count of ten or more. J is TRBJ1-2 and V is TRBV6-2 or TRBV6-3; possible D gene TRBD1, 6 bases. The CDR3 sequence is 14 residues long. Trimming pared 2 bases from V and 5 bases from J, leaving 12 bases between. Germline V gives CDR1 MNHEY, CDR2 SVGEGT. The CDR3 sequence is CASSYGQGTYGYTF. CDR3 nucleotides: TGTGCCAGCAGTTACGGCCAGGGGACGTATGGCTACACCTTC.

The J gene is TRBJ2-7, the V gene TRBV2, with 9 bases lining up with TRBD1. V lost 2 bases, J lost 3 bases, and 2 bases stayed unmatched. The CDR3 has 14 residues. CDR1 is SNHLY and CDR2 is FYNNEI in the germline V gene. In DNA form, the CDR3 reads TGTGCCAGCAGTGAAAGGGGACAGGGCTACGAGCAGTACTTC. It translates to CASSERGQGYEQYF.

This chain connects TRBV3-1 (or the pseudogene TRBV3-2) to TRBJ2-3, with TRBD2 matching 8 bases. J gave up 0 bases and V 0 bases, and 2 bases lay outside the gene matches. The germline V gene encodes CDR1 LGHDT and CDR2 YNNKEL (reference sequence). The CDR3 sequence is 16 residues long. In DNA form, the CDR3 reads TGTGCCAGCAGCCAAGAGGCGGGGGGAAGCACAGATACGCAGTATTTT. Protein: CASSQEAGGSTDTQYF.

This clone was picked up one time. The rearrangement links TRBV3-1 (or the pseudogene TRBV3-2) to TRBJ2-3; 14 bases line up with TRBD2. V lost 4 bases, J lost 8 bases, and 11 bases stayed unmatched. The CDR3 spans 17 residues. Germline V gene sequence: CDR1 LGHDT, CDR2 YNNKEL (reference sequence). The CDR3 DNA sequence: TGTGCCAGCAGCCGCCATACGACTAGCGGGGGGGCTTCTACGCAGTATTTT. Protein product: CASSRHTTSGGASTQYF.

The chain has TRBV13 and TRBJ1-3; 8 bases map to TRBD1. The CDR3 totals 14 residues. From germline, CDR1 is PRHDT and CDR2 FYEKMQ (reference sequence). Unmatched junction bases numbered 2, after V lost 3 bases and J lost 4 bases. The CDR3 region is CASSLGQAGNTIYF. In nucleotides, the CDR3 is TGTGCCAGCAGCTTGGGACAGGCGGGAAACACCATATATTTT.

The V and J genes are TRBV29-1 and TRBJ1-1, with D perhaps matching TRBD1 (5 bases). The CDR3 is made up of 13 amino acids. Germline V gene sequence: CDR1 SQVTM, CDR2 ANQGSEA. Trimming pared 0 bases from V and 1 base from J, leaving 6 bases between. The CDR3 DNA is TGCAGCGTTGAAGAGACAGAGAACACTGAAGCTTTCTTT. It specifies CSVEETENTEAFF.

This chain uses TRBV7-9 with TRBJ2-1; D uncertain. The germline V gene encodes CDR1 SEHNR and CDR2 FQNEAQ (reference sequence). The CDR3 extends over 12 amino acids. V was shortened by 2 bases and J by 8 bases, with 7 bases between the two germline ends. CDR3 bases: TGTGCCAGCAGCTTAATGTCAGATGAGCAGTTCTTC. The encoded protein is CASSLMSDEQFF.

The rearrangement uses TRBV13 and TRBJ1-6; D is uncertain. This CDR3 is 13 amino acids long. The V and J ends lost 4 bases and 10 bases respectively, with 11 bases between them. Germline V gene data show CDR1 as PRHDT and CDR2 as FYEKMQ (reference sequence). The CDR3, as DNA: TGTGCCAGCAGCTCTCCTGGAGAATCACCCCTCCACTTT. This translates into CASSSPGESPLHF. The full variable domain, in which reference TRBV13 and TRBJ1-6 provide the parts outside the CDR3, is AAGVIQSPRHLIKEKRETATLKCYPIPRHDTVYWYQQGPGQDPQFLISFYEKMQSDKGSIPDRFSAQQFSDYHSELNMSSLELGDSALYFCASSSPGESPLHFGNGTRLTVT.

This chain links TRBV18 with TRBJ1-3; D gene uncertain. Deletions cut 0 bases from V and 4 bases from J, with 13 bases between. Germline CDR1 is KGHSH and CDR2 is LQKENI. The CDR3 sequence is 16 residues long. CDR3 nucleotide sequence: TGTGCCAGCTCACCACCGAATCCGGGGTCCGGAAACACCATATATTTT. The encoded protein is CASSPPNPGSGNTIYF.

A few counts support this clone. The chain joins TRBV2 to TRBJ1-1, with a possible D match to TRBD1 (6 bases). V lost 5 bases, J lost 3 bases, and 13 bases lay in between. This CDR3 is built from 14 residues. CDR1 is SNHLY, CDR2 FYNNEI, per germline. As DNA, the CDR3 is TGTGCCAGCAGTTCACAGGGACGAGACACTGAAGCTTTCTTT. Its protein is CASSSQGRDTEAFF.